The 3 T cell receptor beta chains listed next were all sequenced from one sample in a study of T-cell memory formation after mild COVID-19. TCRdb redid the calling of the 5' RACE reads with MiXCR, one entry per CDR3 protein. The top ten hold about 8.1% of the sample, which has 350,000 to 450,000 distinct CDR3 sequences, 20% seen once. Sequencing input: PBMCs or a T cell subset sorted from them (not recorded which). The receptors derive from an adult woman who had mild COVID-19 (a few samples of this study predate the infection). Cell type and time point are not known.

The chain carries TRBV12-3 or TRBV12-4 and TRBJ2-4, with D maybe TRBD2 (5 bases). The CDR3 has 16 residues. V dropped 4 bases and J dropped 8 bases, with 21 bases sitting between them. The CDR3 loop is CASSSPSRGSVDIQYF. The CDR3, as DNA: TGTGCCAGCAGTTCCCCCTCCCGGGGATCCGTGGACATTCAGTACTTC.

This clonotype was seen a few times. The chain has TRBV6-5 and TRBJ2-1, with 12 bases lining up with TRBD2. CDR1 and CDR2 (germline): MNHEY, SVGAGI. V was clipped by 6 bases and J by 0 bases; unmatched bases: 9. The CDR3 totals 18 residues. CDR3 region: CASSSLAGGLSSYNEQFF. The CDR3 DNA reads TGTGCCAGCAGCTCACTAGCGGGAGGATTGAGCTCCTACAATGAGCAGTTCTTC.

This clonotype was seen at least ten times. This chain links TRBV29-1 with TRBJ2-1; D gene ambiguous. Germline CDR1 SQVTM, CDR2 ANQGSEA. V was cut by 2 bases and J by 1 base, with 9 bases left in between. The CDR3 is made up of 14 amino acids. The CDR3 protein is CSVEWARSYNEQFF. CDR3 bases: TGCAGCGTTGAATGGGCGAGGTCCTACAATGAGCAGTTCTTC.